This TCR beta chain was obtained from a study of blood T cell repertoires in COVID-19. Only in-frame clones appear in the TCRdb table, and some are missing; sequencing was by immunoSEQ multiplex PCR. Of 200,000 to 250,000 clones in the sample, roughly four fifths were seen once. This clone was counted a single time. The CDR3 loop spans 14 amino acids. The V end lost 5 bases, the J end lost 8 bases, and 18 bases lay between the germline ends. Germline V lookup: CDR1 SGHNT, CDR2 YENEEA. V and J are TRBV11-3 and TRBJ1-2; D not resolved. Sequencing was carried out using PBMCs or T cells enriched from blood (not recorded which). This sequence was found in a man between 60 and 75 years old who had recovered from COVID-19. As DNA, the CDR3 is TGTGCCAGCAGCCCAGGAGGGTGGAATCGGGGCTACACCTTC. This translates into CASSPGGWNRGYTF.